Each of the 30 T cell receptor beta chains below was sequenced from the same sample in a study of CD8+ T cells in alopecia areata. Described treatment: oral pan-JAK inhibitor, 5-10 mg twice daily. cDNA prepared by RNA extraction and subsequent reverse transcription served as the template for sequencing. Only in-frame clones appear in the TCRdb table, and some are missing; sequencing was by immunoSEQ multiplex PCR. The sample contains about 210,000 clones, 66% of which appear only once. Sequencing used CD4+ T cells sorted from blood, obtained at approximately week 42, from a patient treated with tofacitinib. Source of these receptors: a human donor with alopecia areata.

The chain recombines TRBV29-1 with TRBJ1-1; D not certain. CDR1 and CDR2 from the germline V gene are SQVTM and ANQGSEA. The CDR3 runs to 13 residues. V lost 0 bases, J lost 8 bases, and 13 bases lay in between. The CDR3 DNA is TGCAGCGTTGAAGACCGCTCCCAGTGGGAAGCTTTCTTT. Amino acid sequence: CSVEDRSQWEAFF. The variable domain in full, completed from reference TRBV29-1 and TRBJ1-1, reads SAVISQKPSRDICQRGTSLTIQCQVDSQVTMMFWYRQQPGQSLTLIATANQGSEATYESGFVIDKFPISRPNLTFSTLTVSNMSPEDSSIYLCSVEDRSQWEAFFGQGTRLTVV.

The chain employs TRBV4-3 and TRBJ2-1; TRBD2 aligns across 9 bases. Trimming removed 4 bases from V and 10 bases from J; junction bases left unmatched: 2. This CDR3 spans 12 amino acids. Germline CDR1 reads LGHNA; CDR2 reads YSLEER. The CDR3 coding sequence is TGCGCCAGCAGCCGAACTAGCGGGGAGCAGTTCTTC. Translating gives CASSRTSGEQFF.

The chain combines TRBV6-7 with TRBJ1-1; D unclear. TRBV6-7 is classed as an ORF, of uncertain function. V shed 0 bases and J shed 0 bases, with 11 bases lying between them. The CDR3 sequence is 16 residues long. This CDR3 reads CASSYSMYLLNTEAFF. DNA of the CDR3: TGTGCCAGCAGTTACTCGATGTACCTGCTGAACACTGAAGCTTTCTTT.

J is TRBJ1-1 and V is TRBV30; D may be TRBD1 (6 bases). CDR1 is GTSNPN, CDR2 SVGIG, per germline (reference sequence). The CDR3 covers 13 residues. Between the trimmed V and J ends, which lost 8 bases and 2 bases, there was a span of 15 bases. The CDR3 DNA reads TGTGCCCTGGAAGGGGGTGCAAACACTGAAGCTTTCTTT. Its translation is CALEGGANTEAFF.

This clone showed up just a few times. The chain uses TRBV10-3 and TRBJ2-5, with a possible D match to TRBD2 (5 bases). Trimming took off 10 bases at V and 3 bases at J, with 21 bases between the two ends. The CDR3 consists of 15 residues. Germline CDR1 is ENHRY and CDR2 is SYGVKD. CDR3 loop: CATQVGLSSEETQYF. In DNA form, the CDR3 reads TGTGCCACCCAGGTGGGGTTGAGTAGCGAAGAGACCCAGTACTTC.

The V gene is TRBV7-2, the J gene TRBJ2-5; perhaps D is TRBD1 or TRBD2 (5 bases each). This CDR3 is built from 14 residues. Germline V gene data show CDR1 as SGHTA and CDR2 as FQGNSA. V gave up 5 bases and J gave up 1 base, with 11 bases separating them. The CDR3 protein is CASSGAGTQETQYF. The CDR3, as DNA: TGTGCCAGCAGCGGCGCTGGGACCCAAGAGACCCAGTACTTC.

The V call is TRBV29-1, the J call TRBJ1-2; 7 positions match TRBD1. J gave up 6 bases and V 6 bases, and 13 bases lay outside the gene matches. Germline V gene sequence: CDR1 SQVTM, CDR2 ANQGSEA. The CDR3 is 14 residues long. CDR3 residues: CSVPTTGVLDGYTF. The CDR3, as DNA: TGCAGCGTCCCTACCACAGGGGTTCTAGATGGCTACACCTTC.

CDR3 bases: TGCAGCTCCTCCGGGACAGGGATGGGCTATGGCTACACCTTC. Translated: CSSSGTGMGYGYTF. V usage is TRBV29-1 and J usage is TRBJ1-2, with TRBD1 matching 9 bases. Trimming took 8 bases from V and 4 from J; bases not matched to a gene: 11. The germline CDR1 and CDR2 sequences are SQVTM and ANQGSEA. The CDR3 length is 14 residues.

About this clone: The sample holds other DNA sequences that translate to the same CDR3. This chain joins TRBV2 and TRBJ1-5, with D possibly being TRBD1 (5 bases). The CDR3 has 13 residues. The germline gives CDR1 SNHLY, CDR2 FYNNEI. The V gene lost 5 bases and the J gene lost 1 base, with 6 bases spanning the gap. DNA of the CDR3: TGTGCCAGCAGTCGGGACAGCAATCAGCCCCAGCATTTT. Its protein is CASSRDSNQPQHF.

The chain joins TRBV29-1 to TRBJ2-3; D is possibly TRBD2 (5 bases). V lost 6 bases and J 5 bases, leaving 9 bases between the germline ends. This CDR3 is built from 11 residues. Germline V lookup: CDR1 SQVTM, CDR2 ANQGSEA. The chain's CDR3 is CSVSDLDTQYF. CDR3 in DNA: TGCAGCGTCTCGGACTTAGATACGCAGTATTTT.

The chain is built from TRBV29-1 and TRBJ1-2; 7 bases are shared with TRBD1. With 8 bases clipped from V and 8 bases from J, the junction kept 11 bases outside the gene matches. This CDR3 is built from 12 residues. Germline values: CDR1 SQVTM, CDR2 ANQGSEA. The CDR3 bases are TGCAGCCCCCTGACAGGGCGGGGGGGCTACACCTTC. Translation: CSPLTGRGGYTF.

This clone was seen more than once but under ten times. V gene TRBV30 combines with J gene TRBJ1-2, with D maybe TRBD1 (5 bases). CDR3 size: 12 residues. V gave up 3 bases and J gave up 8 bases, with 13 bases separating them. CDR1 GTSNPN and CDR2 SVGIG come from the germline V gene (reference sequence). Written as DNA, the CDR3 is TGTGCCTGGAGCCCCCAGGGAGGCGGCTACACCTTC. Its translation: CAWSPQGGGYTF. Looking up the rest from reference TRBV30 and TRBJ1-2 gives the full variable domain: SQTIHQWPATLVQPVGSPLSLECTVEGTSNPNLYWYRQAAGRGLQLLFYSVGIGQISSEVPQNLSASRPQDRQFILSSKKLLLSDSGFYLCAWSPQGGGYTFGSGTRLTVV.

A single count supports this clone. The chain uses TRBV7-8 and TRBJ1-6; D gene uncertain. Germline assignment: CDR1 SGHVS and CDR2 FQNEAQ. The CDR3 covers 16 residues. Trimming pared 0 bases from V and 0 bases from J, leaving 6 bases between. The CDR3 sequence is CASSLARSSYNSPLHF. CDR3 DNA: TGTGCCAGCAGCTTAGCAAGGAGCTCCTATAATTCACCCCTCCACTTT.

V and J are TRBV7-8 and TRBJ2-4; D remains ambiguous. CDR1 is SGHVS and CDR2 is FQNEAQ in the germline V gene. The CDR3 loop spans 13 amino acids. Trimming cost V 5 bases and J 0 bases, with 5 bases left between them. CDR3 residues: CASSRLAKNIQYF. The CDR3 coding sequence is TGTGCCAGCAGCCGCCTAGCCAAAAACATTCAGTACTTC.

This clone was observed at least ten times. The rearrangement joins TRBV6-6 to TRBJ2-7; D is ambiguous. V was trimmed by 11 bases and J by 0 bases, leaving 14 bases between them. Germline V gene data show CDR1 as MNHNY and CDR2 as SVGAGI (reference sequence). This CDR3 spans 13 amino acids. CDR3 sequence reads: CASSASGSYEQYF. In DNA, the CDR3 is TGTGCCTCTTCCGCCTCTGGCTCCTACGAGCAGTACTTC.

This clone was counted once. This CDR3 is CASAGDLDTEAFF. In DNA, the CDR3 is TGTGCCAGCGCAGGGGATTTGGACACTGAAGCTTTCTTT. The chain employs TRBV11-2 and TRBJ1-1; tentative D call: TRBD1 (6 bases). Trimming cost V 8 bases and J 3 bases, with 13 bases left between them. Germline V gene data show CDR1 as SGHAT and CDR2 as FQNNGV. This CDR3 region has 13 residues.

This clone was detected only once. The V and J genes are TRBV7-2 and TRBJ1-1; TRBD1 is a possible D gene (6 bases). Germline CDR1 SGHTA, CDR2 FQGNSA. The V end was cut by 4 bases, the J end by 3 bases, with 12 bases between. The CDR3 consists of 14 residues. DNA for the CDR3: TGTGCCAGCAGCTCGACGGACAGCTACACTGAAGCTTTCTTT. It translates to CASSSTDSYTEAFF.

This chain joins TRBV11-2 and TRBJ1-1, with D possibly matching TRBD1 (5 bases). Germline CDR1 and CDR2: SGHAT and FQNNGV. The CDR3 totals 12 residues. V shed 1 base and J shed 11 bases, with 11 bases lying between them. CDR3 coding DNA: TGTGCCAGCAGCTTAGGGGGGTCGTGGGCTTTCTTT. The encoded protein is CASSLGGSWAFF.

This chain connects TRBV2 to TRBJ2-7; D remains ambiguous. The V gene's germline CDR1 is SNHLY and CDR2 FYNNEI. V lost 6 bases to trimming and J lost 2 bases, with 5 bases between them. The CDR3 extends over 11 amino acids. The CDR3, as DNA: TGTGCCAGCAGGCTGACCTACGAGCAGTACTTC. It encodes CASRLTYEQYF.

The rearrangement links TRBV5-1 to TRBJ2-3; D is perhaps TRBD1 (6 bases). Trimming removed 5 bases from V and 8 bases from J, with 18 bases in between. CDR1 is SGHRS and CDR2 is YFSETQ in the germline V gene. CDR3 length: 14 residues. The CDR3 bases are TGCGCCAGCAGTCGGGACACCGTGGCGGGTACGCAGTATTTT. Translated: CASSRDTVAGTQYF.

This clone was recorded a few times. The chain joins TRBV29-1 to TRBJ2-1, with 7 bases that match TRBD1. V was pared by 5 bases and J by 9 bases, with 13 bases of the junction left unmatched. The CDR3 is 14 amino acids. The germline CDR1 and CDR2 sequences are SQVTM and ANQGSEA. CDR3 in DNA: TGCAGCGTTCCCGGGACAACCCCAGGGGGTGAGCAGTTCTTC. Its translation: CSVPGTTPGGEQFF.

This clone was counted between two and nine times. V and J are TRBV18 and TRBJ2-5, with D unresolved. Trimming shortened V by 0 bases and J by 5 bases, and 10 bases separated the two germline ends. Looked up from germline, CDR1 is KGHSH and CDR2 is LQKENI. This CDR3 region has 14 residues. This CDR3 is CASSPPASGETQYF. The CDR3 nucleotides are TGTGCCAGCTCACCACCGGCCTCGGGTGAGACCCAGTACTTC.

This clone was seen a few times. V gene TRBV29-1 combines with J gene TRBJ2-7, with TRBD1 matching over 7 bases. The CDR3 totals 13 residues. Germline V gene sequence: CDR1 SQVTM, CDR2 ANQGSEA. V shed 4 bases and J 6 bases; nucleotides not matched to a gene: 9. This CDR3 is CSVAELTGREQYF. DNA of the CDR3: TGCAGCGTTGCGGAATTGACAGGGCGCGAGCAGTACTTC.

The genes are TRBV29-1 and TRBJ2-6, with D perhaps matching TRBD2 (6 bases). CDR1 and CDR2 (germline): SQVTM, ANQGSEA. Trimming took 8 bases from V and 0 from J, leaving 14 bases between them. The CDR3 extends over 15 amino acids. Here the CDR3 reads CSTQEGSSGANVLTF. In nucleotides, the CDR3 is TGCAGCACCCAGGAGGGGAGCTCTGGGGCCAACGTCCTGACTTTC.

V is TRBV29-1 and J is TRBJ1-2, with D uncertain. The CDR3 runs to 10 residues. V was cut by 1 base and J by 7 bases, with 4 bases left in between. Germline-derived CDR1 and CDR2 are SQVTM and ANQGSEA. The CDR3 DNA reads TGCAGCGTTGAAGGTGGTGGCTACACCTTC. It specifies CSVEGGGYTF.

Only one count was recorded for this clone. The rearrangement links TRBV7-8 to TRBJ1-2; weak D call: TRBD1 (6 bases). The CDR3 has 15 amino acids. Germline CDR1 is SGHVS and CDR2 is FQNEAQ. Trimming took off 1 base at V and 4 bases at J, with 13 bases between the two ends. The CDR3 DNA sequence: TGTGCCAGCAGCTTAGATACGGGGGCAGCCTATGGCTACACCTTC. Translating gives CASSLDTGAAYGYTF.

This chain connects TRBV7-3 to TRBJ2-7, with 8 bases lining up with TRBD1. Germline V lookup: CDR1 SGHTA, CDR2 FQGTGA. This CDR3 region has 18 residues. With 4 bases clipped from V and 2 bases from J, the junction kept 16 bases outside the gene matches. Here the CDR3 reads CASSSPGQEPLNPYEQYF. The CDR3 DNA follows: TGTGCCAGCAGCTCCCCGGGACAGGAGCCTCTTAATCCCTACGAGCAGTACTTC.

This clone was seen only a few times. The identical CDR3 is also encoded by other nucleotide sequences in the sample. CDR3 sequence (DNA): TGTGCCAGCAGCTTAGCGACTGTCACCGGGGAGCTGTTTTTT. Translating gives CASSLATVTGELFF. The V and J genes are TRBV7-2 and TRBJ2-2; no clear D gene. Trimming removed 0 bases at V and 4 bases at J, with 6 bases between. This CDR3 has 14 amino acids. Looked up from germline, CDR1 is SGHTA and CDR2 is FQGNSA.

This clone was recorded only once. This sample also contains other DNA sequences that code for the same CDR3. The chain links TRBV2 to TRBJ1-1; D perhaps matches TRBD1 (6 bases). The CDR3 length is 14 residues. Germline CDR1 is SNHLY and CDR2 is FYNNEI. The V and J ends lost 1 base and 5 bases respectively, with 11 bases between them. The CDR3, as DNA: TGTGCCAGCAGTGAAGGCAGGGGACGGACTGAAGCTTTCTTT. Protein sequence: CASSEGRGRTEAFF.

The chain has TRBV4-1 and TRBJ2-7; D gene unclear. The CDR3 is made up of 15 amino acids. Deletions cut 1 base from V and 0 bases from J, with 10 bases between. Germline V gene data show CDR1 as MGHRA and CDR2 as YSYEKL. CDR3 DNA sequence: TGCGCCAGCAGCCAAGGCGTAGCCCTCTCCTACGAGCAGTACTTC. Amino acids: CASSQGVALSYEQYF.